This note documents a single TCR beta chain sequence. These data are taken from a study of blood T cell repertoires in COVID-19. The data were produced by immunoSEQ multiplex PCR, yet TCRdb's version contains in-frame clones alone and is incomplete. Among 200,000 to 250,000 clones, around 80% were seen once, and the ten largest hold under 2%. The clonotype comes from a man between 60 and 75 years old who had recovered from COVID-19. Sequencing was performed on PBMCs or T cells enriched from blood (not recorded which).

The CDR3 bases are TGTGCCTGGAGTGTATCGGTGAACACTGAAGCTTTCTTT. Protein product: CAWSVSVNTEAFF. V and J are TRBV30 and TRBJ1-1, with no clear D. CDR1 GTSNPN and CDR2 SVGIG come from the germline V gene (reference sequence). Trimming stripped 0 bases from V and 0 bases from J, with 5 bases between. The CDR3 contains 13 residues.